This TCR beta chain was identified during a study of blood T cell repertoires in COVID-19. This table comes from immunoSEQ multiplex PCR, and its TCRdb copy is limited to in-frame clones, with some not included. Of a few hundred thousand clones in the sample, roughly 84% were seen once. Individuals drawn from approximately 26 US areas were about 18 to 100 years old. Cohorts were determined from participant-reported clinical history. This receptor was identified in a woman aged 40-49 years who had recovered from COVID-19. The material sequenced was PBMCs or T cells enriched from blood (not recorded which).

In nucleotides, the CDR3 is TGTGCCAGCAGCACGGTAGCCAAAAACATTCAGTACTTC. Amino acids: CASSTVAKNIQYF. V gene TRBV27 combines with J gene TRBJ2-4; D is undetermined. V was shortened by 6 bases and J by 0 bases, with 6 bases between the two germline ends. Germline-derived CDR1 and CDR2 are MNHEY and SMNVEV (reference sequence). The CDR3 is made up of 13 amino acids.